This T cell receptor (beta chain) was captured in a study of blood T cells in healthy people across ages. Overall study results and limits: In long-lived donors, naive CD4+ cell counts and diversity exceeded those of aged donors.

The V end lost 3 bases, the J end lost 5 bases, and 14 bases lay between the germline ends. Germline V lookup: CDR1 MNHEY, CDR2 SMNVEV (reference sequence). The CDR3 has 16 amino acids. Each individual donor underwent a draw of approximately 9.6 milliliters of peripheral blood. It was with a sample-barcoded 5' primer and a J-beta primer mix that a second PCR of roughly 7 to 12 cycles was run. A template-switch adaptor containing 12 random nucleotides labeled each cDNA molecule. TCRdb re-called the 5' RACE reads with MiXCR, one entry per CDR3 protein. The sample lists about 1 million distinct CDR3 sequences, around 45% occurring once. Note on this clonotype: Its antigen is unknown.

This receptor was identified in a woman aged 60 to 75 in good health. Specimen: blood. V and J are TRBV27 and TRBJ1-6; D is possibly TRBD1 (6 bases). The CDR3 coding sequence is TGTGCCAGCAGTTTGGTTCGGACAGCTCATAATTCACCCCTCCACTTT. As protein: CASSLVRTAHNSPLHF.